This TCR beta chain was profiled in a study of cytomegalovirus exposure and HLA in healthy donors. Comment on this clone: Its target is unknown.

Germline-derived CDR1 and CDR2 are SGHNT and YYREEE (reference sequence). This CDR3 comprises 14 residues. V gave up 1 base and J gave up 7 bases, with 12 bases separating them. The study, taken as a whole, reports: The authors confirmed in vitro that three CMV-associated chains were specific for CMV antigens. For most TCR beta V segments, an earlier analysis put the productive rate at about 87% or about 30% of the time. Later analysis suggested most CMV-associated TCR beta chains were HLA-restricted.

The study ran its PCR with 60 Vbeta and 13 Jbeta primers. TCRdb's copy holds only in-frame clones and misses some; the assay was immunoSEQ multiplex PCR. The profile shows 100,000 or so clones, roughly three quarters of them singletons. The TCR sequence derives from a man aged 40-55 years in good health and CMV-seronegative. The rearrangement joins TRBV5-4 to TRBJ1-5; D gene ambiguous. Sequencing used PBMCs. This chain's CDR3 is CASSLLPAGQPQHF. The DNA for the CDR3 is TGTGCCAGCAGCTTGTTACCAGCGGGCCAGCCCCAGCATTTT.